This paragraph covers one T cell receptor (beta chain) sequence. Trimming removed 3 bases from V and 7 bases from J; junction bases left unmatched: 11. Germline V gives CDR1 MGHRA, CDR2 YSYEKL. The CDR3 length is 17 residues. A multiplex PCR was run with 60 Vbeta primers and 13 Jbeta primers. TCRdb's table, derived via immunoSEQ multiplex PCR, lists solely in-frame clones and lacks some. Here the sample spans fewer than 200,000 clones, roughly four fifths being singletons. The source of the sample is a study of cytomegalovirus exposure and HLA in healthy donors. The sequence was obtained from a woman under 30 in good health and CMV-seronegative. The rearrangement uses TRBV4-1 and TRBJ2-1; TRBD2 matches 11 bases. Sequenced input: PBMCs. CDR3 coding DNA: TGCGCCAGCAGCCACTCCGTAACTAGCGGGAGTCTAAATGAGCAGTTCTTC. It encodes CASSHSVTSGSLNEQFF.